Listed here are 25 T cell receptor beta chains from one sample, sequenced in a study of long-term antiretroviral therapy in people with HIV. Sequencing used immunoSEQ v3.0 at survey level. Sequencing used immunoSEQ multiplex PCR; TCRdb keeps in-frame clones, though not all of them. The repertoire holds around 40,000 clones, roughly 86% seen once, with approximately 5.4% in the top ten. The input for sequencing was unsorted PBMCs, taken 0.1 years before starting antiretroviral therapy. The source of these receptors is a woman aged 45-59 years with HIV.

J is TRBJ1-2 and V is TRBV5-1; D is unclear. Germline V gene data show CDR1 as SGHRS and CDR2 as YFSETQ. The CDR3 is 13 amino acids. With 2 bases removed from V and 4 bases from J, the gap between germline ends came to 9 bases. The CDR3 here is CASSFDGIYGYTF. The CDR3 region has the DNA TGCGCCAGCAGCTTCGACGGAATCTATGGCTACACCTTC.

V gene TRBV18 combines with J gene TRBJ1-1; no clear D gene. The V gene lost 3 bases and the J gene lost 5 bases, with 16 bases spanning the gap. Per germline, CDR1 KGHSH and CDR2 LQKENI. The CDR3 contains 15 residues. The CDR3 DNA reads TGTGCCAGCTCACCGTCTTACGTCCAAAGAACTGAAGCTTTCTTT. It specifies CASSPSYVQRTEAFF.

The chain carries TRBV18 and TRBJ1-1; D unclear. Germline CDR1 and CDR2: KGHSH and LQKENI. The CDR3 totals 15 residues. V lost 3 bases and J lost 0, with 11 bases in between. The CDR3 loop is CASSPPTNLNTEAFF. CDR3 bases: TGTGCCAGCTCACCGCCGACAAATTTGAACACTGAAGCTTTCTTT.

In its sample, this clone was seen once. The rearrangement uses TRBV7-8 and TRBJ2-7; D gene uncertain. Trimming cost V 6 bases and J 3 bases, with 12 bases left between them. The CDR3 covers 13 residues. Germline-derived CDR1 and CDR2 are SGHVS and FQNEAQ. CDR3 region: CASRSGTVYEQYF. The CDR3, as DNA: TGTGCCAGCAGGTCCGGTACAGTCTACGAGCAGTACTTC.

The gene calls are TRBV2 and TRBJ1-2; D call uncertain. The CDR3 runs to 15 residues. Trimming removed 1 base from V and 4 bases from J, with 13 bases in between. Per the germline V gene, CDR1 is SNHLY and CDR2 is FYNNEI. The CDR3 sequence: CASSEGWRWPYGYTF. In nucleotides, the CDR3 is TGTGCCAGCAGTGAAGGGTGGAGGTGGCCCTATGGCTACACCTTC.

The chain employs TRBV4-1 and TRBJ2-7, with D possibly being TRBD2 (6 bases). The germline V gene has CDR1 MGHRA and CDR2 YSYEKL. This CDR3 is 16 amino acids long. V lost 0 bases and J 5 bases, leaving 17 bases between the germline ends. CDR3 bases: TGCGCCAGCAGCCAAGATCCCCACGGGCCGGGAGACGAGCAGTACTTC. Translation: CASSQDPHGPGDEQYF.

Of note for this clone: An end of the junction differs from the germline gene, which may be a read error. The V call is TRBV7-7, the J call TRBJ2-2; no clear D gene. The CDR3 length is 14 residues. Looked up from germline, CDR1 is SSHAT and CDR2 is FNYEAQ (reference sequence). Written as DNA, the CDR3 is TGTGCTAGCAGCCCGGACCGAAACACCGGGGAGCTGTTTTTT. It codes for CASSPDRNTGELFF. The variable domain in full, completed from reference TRBV7-7 and TRBJ2-2, reads GAGVSQSPRYKVTKRGQDVTLRCDPISSHATLYWYQQALGQGPEFLTYFNYEAQPDKSGLPSDRFSAERPEGSISTLTIQRTEQRDSAMYRCASSPDRNTGELFFGEGSRLTVL.

The chain combines TRBV7-3 with TRBJ2-3; 7 bases fit TRBD2. The CDR3 runs 14 residues. CDR1 and CDR2 (germline): SGHTA, FQGTGA. The trim removed 0 bases at V and 3 bases at J, leaving 0 bases unmatched. CDR3 sequence: CASSLTGGTDTQYF. Written as DNA, the CDR3 is TGTGCCAGCAGCTTAACGGGAGGGACAGATACGCAGTATTTT.

As DNA, the CDR3 is TGTGCCAGCAGCGTTGACACAGGGTCCTCACCCCTCCACTTT. Its translation is CASSVDTGSSPLHF. The chain links TRBV9 to TRBJ1-6, with D perhaps TRBD1 (6 bases). V lost 2 bases to trimming and J lost 10 bases, with 13 bases between them. Germline V gives CDR1 SGDLS, CDR2 YYNGEE. The CDR3 length is 14 residues.

J is TRBJ2-7 and V is TRBV19; D possibly matches TRBD1 or TRBD2 (6 bases each). CDR1 and CDR2 (germline): LNHDA, SQIVND (reference sequence). The CDR3 totals 14 residues. V was shortened by 2 bases and J by 6 bases, with 14 bases between the two germline ends. In DNA, the CDR3 is TGTGCCAGTAGTATATCGGCAGGGGAGGCCGAGCAGTACTTC. This translates into CASSISAGEAEQYF.

The genes are TRBV11-3 and TRBJ2-2; D is possibly TRBD1 (6 bases). Germline CDR1 and CDR2: SGHNT and YENEEA. The CDR3 length is 15 residues. Trimming stripped 4 bases from V and 2 bases from J, with 11 bases between. DNA for the CDR3: TGTGCCAGCAGCTCGGTGGGGGCTAACACCGGGGAGCTGTTTTTT. It encodes CASSSVGANTGELFF.

The chain recombines TRBV11-3 with TRBJ1-2; 8 bases line up with TRBD1. CDR1 and CDR2 from the germline V gene are SGHNT and YENEEA. V trimming: 1 base; J trimming: 4 bases; junction bases outside the gene matches: 8. There are 16 residues in the CDR3. For the CDR3, the DNA is TGTGCCAGCAGCTTAGGAAACCGACAGGGGATCTATGGCTACACCTTC. Translation gives CASSLGNRQGIYGYTF.

This clone was seen once. This sequence joins TRBV19 and TRBJ2-3; 11 positions agree with TRBD2. J was trimmed by 3 bases and V by 5 bases; bases with no gene match: 7. This CDR3 spans 16 amino acids. Germline V gene sequence: CDR1 LNHDA, CDR2 SQIVND (reference sequence). The CDR3 DNA reads TGTGCCAGTAGTCGGGCTAGCGGGGGGAGGACAGATACGCAGTATTTT. Its translation is CASSRASGGRTDTQYF.

The CDR3 DNA follows: TGTGCCAGCAGTTCTAACACAGATACGCAGTATTTT. Amino acids: CASSSNTDTQYF. The J gene is TRBJ2-3, the V gene TRBV6-5; D is unclear. V was clipped by 4 bases and J by 2 bases, with 4 bases between them. From germline, CDR1 is MNHEY and CDR2 SVGAGI. The length of the CDR3 is 12 residues.

The chain is built from TRBV11-2 and TRBJ2-5; D gene unclear. The CDR3 is 13 residues long. V shed 5 bases and J shed 8 bases, with 15 bases lying between them. From germline, CDR1 is SGHAT and CDR2 FQNNGV. The CDR3 is CASSPEARETQYF. For the CDR3, the DNA is TGTGCCAGCAGCCCCGAGGCAAGAGAAACCCAGTACTTC.

The rearrangement links TRBV5-5 to TRBJ2-7; D is possibly TRBD1 (6 bases). Trimming removed 4 bases from V and 2 bases from J, with 16 bases in between. The CDR3 consists of 15 residues. Germline V gives CDR1 SGHKS, CDR2 YYEKEE (reference sequence). CDR3 protein: CASSPQGLLAYEQYF. DNA for the CDR3: TGTGCCAGCAGCCCACAGGGCCTATTGGCCTACGAGCAGTACTTC. The whole variable domain, remainder taken from reference TRBV5-5 and TRBJ2-7, is DAGVTQSPTHLIKTRGQQVTLRCSPISGHKSVSWYQQVLGQGPQFIFQYYEKEERGRGNFPDRFSARQFPNYSSELNVNALLLGDSALYLCASSPQGLLAYEQYFGPGTRLTVT.

This chain joins TRBV19 and TRBJ2-3; perhaps D is TRBD1 or TRBD2 (5 bases each). Germline CDR1 is LNHDA and CDR2 is SQIVND (reference sequence). The CDR3 contains 16 residues. Trimming removed 4 bases from V and 6 bases from J, with 20 bases in between. CDR3 loop: CASSTGTPDNADTQYF. The CDR3 DNA reads TGTGCCAGTAGTACCGGGACCCCCGACAACGCGGATACGCAGTATTTT.

The chain combines TRBV6-5 with TRBJ1-5; TRBD1 is a possible D gene (6 bases). V gave up 4 bases and J gave up 6 bases, with 13 bases separating them. The CDR3 sequence is 14 residues long. Looked up from germline, CDR1 is MNHEY and CDR2 is SVGAGI. Here the CDR3 DNA reads TGTGCCAGCAGTTCCACAGGGATGGGTCAGCCCCAGCATTTT. It is translated as CASSSTGMGQPQHF.

V gene TRBV6-5 combines with J gene TRBJ2-5; 9 bases map to TRBD1. Germline loops: CDR1 MNHEY, CDR2 SVGAGI. Trimming at V came to 4 bases and at J to 0 bases, leaving 6 bases not matched to a gene. The CDR3 totals 16 residues. The CDR3 region is CASSSGQGFYQETQYF. The CDR3 nucleotides are TGTGCCAGCAGTTCAGGACAGGGGTTTTACCAAGAGACCCAGTACTTC.

CDR3 in amino acids: CASSATYSNQPQHF. In DNA, the CDR3 is TGTGCCAGCAGCGCAACATATAGCAATCAGCCCCAGCATTTT. This chain links TRBV7-2 with TRBJ1-5; D not certain. Germline assignment: CDR1 SGHTA and CDR2 FQGNSA. There are 14 residues in the CDR3. Trimming cost V 5 bases and J 0 bases, with 8 bases left between them.

V and J are TRBV7-9 and TRBJ1-3; D is perhaps TRBD1 (5 bases). CDR1 and CDR2 from the germline V gene are SEHNR and FQNEAQ (reference sequence). V was shortened by 8 bases and J by 4 bases, with 15 bases between the two germline ends. The CDR3 is 14 residues long. This CDR3 reads CASGVEGAGNTIYF. The CDR3 DNA sequence: TGTGCCAGCGGCGTAGAAGGGGCCGGAAACACCATATATTTT.

This rearrangement joins TRBV5-5 to TRBJ1-5; D uncertain. The CDR3 has 15 amino acids. V gave up 1 base and J gave up 7 bases, with 15 bases separating them. The germline CDR1 and CDR2 sequences are SGHKS and YYEKEE (reference sequence). The DNA for the CDR3 is TGTGCCAGCAGCTTGTTTTATGAGGGCCTACAGCCCCAGCATTTT. Amino acids: CASSLFYEGLQPQHF.

The chain couples TRBV5-6 to TRBJ2-4, with D perhaps TRBD1 or TRBD2 (5 bases each). V was cut by 1 base and J by 6 bases, with 14 bases left in between. This CDR3 is 15 amino acids long. Germline CDR1 and CDR2: SGHDT and YYEEEE. The CDR3 protein is CASSLRGPGGNIQYF. CDR3 in DNA: TGTGCCAGCAGCTTGAGGGGTCCCGGAGGAAACATTCAGTACTTC.

The chain recombines TRBV9 with TRBJ1-3; D is unresolved. This CDR3 is built from 13 residues. Germline V gene data show CDR1 as SGDLS and CDR2 as YYNGEE. The ends were cut back, 3 bases at V and 9 bases at J, with 13 bases in the middle. The DNA of the CDR3 is TGTGCCAGCAGCGCATCCGGGGTCGGCACCATATATTTT. It encodes CASSASGVGTIYF. Full variable domain (rest looked up from reference TRBV9 and TRBJ1-3): DSGVTQTPKHLITATGQRVTLRCSPRSGDLSVYWYQQSLDQGLQFLIQYYNGEERAKGNILERFSAQQFPDLHSELNLSSLELGDSALYFCASSASGVGTIYFGEGSWLTVV.

This chain links TRBV10-2 with TRBJ2-7; TRBD1 matches at 7 bases. This CDR3 contains 15 residues. The V and J ends lost 5 bases and 0 bases, in that order; junction bases with no gene match: 7. Germline V lookup: CDR1 WSHSY, CDR2 SAAADI. The DNA of the CDR3 is TGCGCCAGCAGTTTCGACAGGGCACCCTCCTACGAGCAGTACTTC. Its protein is CASSFDRAPSYEQYF.